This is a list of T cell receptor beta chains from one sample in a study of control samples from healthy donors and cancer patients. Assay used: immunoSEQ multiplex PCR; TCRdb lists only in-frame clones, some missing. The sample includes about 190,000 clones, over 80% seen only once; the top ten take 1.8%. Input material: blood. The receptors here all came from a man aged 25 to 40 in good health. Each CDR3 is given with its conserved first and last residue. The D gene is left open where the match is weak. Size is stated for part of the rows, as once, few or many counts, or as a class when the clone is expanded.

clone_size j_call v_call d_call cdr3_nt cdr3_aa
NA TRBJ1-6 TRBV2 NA TGTGCCAGCAAGACGGATAATTCACCCCTCCACTTT CASKTDNSPLHF
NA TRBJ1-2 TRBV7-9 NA TGTGCCAGCAGCTTATCGGGACCGGAGGCCGGCGGCTACACCTTC CASSLSGPEAGGYTF
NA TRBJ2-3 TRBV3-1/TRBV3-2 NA TGTGCCAGCAGCCAAGAATCGGGAGCGCGGGGAGTCCAAGATACGCAGTATTTT CASSQESGARGVQDTQYF
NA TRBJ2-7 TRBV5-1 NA TGCGCCAGCAGCGCGGGACACAACTCCTACGAGCAGTACTTC CASSAGHNSYEQYF
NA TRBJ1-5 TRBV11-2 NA TGTGCCAGCAGCTTATTCCCGGATCAGCCCCAGCATTTT CASSLFPDQPQHF
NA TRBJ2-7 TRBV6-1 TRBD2 TGTGCCAGCAGTGAAGGGCGGGGGGGCCACGAGCAGTACTTC CASSEGRGGHEQYF
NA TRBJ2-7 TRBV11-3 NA TGTGCCAGCAGCGCACAGGGAGACGAGCAGTACTTC CASSAQGDEQYF
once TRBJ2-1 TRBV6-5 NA TGTGCCAGCAGAGGCAAAAACTACAATGAGCAGTTCTTC CASRGKNYNEQFF
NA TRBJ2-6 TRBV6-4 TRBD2 TGTGCCAGCAGCCCGCGGGGGGCGCTCTCTGGGGCCAACGTCCTGACTTTC CASSPRGALSGANVLTF
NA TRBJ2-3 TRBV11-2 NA TGTGCCAGCAGCTTAGGCTTACCAAGCACAGATACGCAGTATTTT CASSLGLPSTDTQYF
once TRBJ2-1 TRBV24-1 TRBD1 TGTGCCACCAGTGACTTCCCGACAGGGAAGGTTGAGCAGTTCTTC CATSDFPTGKVEQFF
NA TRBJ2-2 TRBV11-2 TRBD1 TGTGCCAGCAGCTCTCGACAGGGCGCGAACACCGGGGAGCTGTTTTTT CASSSRQGANTGELFF
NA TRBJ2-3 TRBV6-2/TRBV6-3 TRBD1 TGTGCCAGCAGTTCCCGCTCCAGGGGGAATACGCAGTATTTT CASSSRSRGNTQYF
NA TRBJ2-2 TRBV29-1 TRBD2 TGCAGCGTGATTCTAGCGGATACCAACACCGGGGAGCTGTTTTTT CSVILADTNTGELFF
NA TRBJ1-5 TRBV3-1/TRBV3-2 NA TGTGCCAGCAGCCAAGGGCGAGGTAGCAATCAGCCCCAGCATTTT CASSQGRGSNQPQHF
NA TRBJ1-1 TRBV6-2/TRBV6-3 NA TGTGCCAGCAGCAAGACAGGAGGGAACACTGAAGCTTTCTTT CASSKTGGNTEAFF
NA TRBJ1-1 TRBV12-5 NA TGTGCTAGTGGTTCGCCGGGCCAGAACACTGAAGCTTTCTTT CASGSPGQNTEAFF
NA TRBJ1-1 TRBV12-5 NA TGTGCTAGTGGTTTGCCCCCTGTGCGGACTGAAGCTTTCTTT CASGLPPVRTEAFF
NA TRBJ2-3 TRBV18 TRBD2 TGTGCCAGCTCACCACCCGAGCGGGGGAGCACAGATACGCAGTATTTT CASSPPERGSTDTQYF
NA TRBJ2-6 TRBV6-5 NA TGTGCCAGCTTTGCGGGCTCTGGGGCCAACGTCCTGACTTTC CASFAGSGANVLTF
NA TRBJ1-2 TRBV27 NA TGTGCCAGCTCAACAATGGGGAGTAACTATGGCTACACCTTC CASSTMGSNYGYTF
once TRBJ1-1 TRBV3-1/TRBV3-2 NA TGTGCCAGCAGCCCACCGTGGGGAGGGCCCCATGAAGCTTTCTTT CASSPPWGGPHEAFF
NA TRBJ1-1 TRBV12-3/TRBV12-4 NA TGTGCCAGCACCGGGCGCGGCACTGAAGCTTTCTTT CASTGRGTEAFF
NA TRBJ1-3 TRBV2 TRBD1 TGTGCCAGCCTGGGACAGGGAAACTCTGGAAACACCATATATTTT CASLGQGNSGNTIYF
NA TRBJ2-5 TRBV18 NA TGTGCCAGCTCACCACGCACCGGGACAAACAACCAACAAGAGACCCAGTACTTC CASSPRTGTNNQQETQYF
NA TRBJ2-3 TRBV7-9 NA TGTGCCAGCAGCAAAGACCCCACAGATACGCAGTATTTT CASSKDPTDTQYF
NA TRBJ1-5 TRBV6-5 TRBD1 TGTGCCAGCAGCTGGGGGACAGGGGGCAGTCAGCCCCAGCATTTT CASSWGTGGSQPQHF
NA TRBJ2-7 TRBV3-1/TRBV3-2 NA TGTGCCAGCAGCCAAGCCAGCTACGAGCAGTACTTC CASSQASYEQYF
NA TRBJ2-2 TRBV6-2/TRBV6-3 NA TGTGCCAGCAGTCCCGCCCTAGGGGAAACTTCCACCGGGGAGCTGTTTTTT CASSPALGETSTGELFF
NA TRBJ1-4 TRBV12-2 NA TGTGCAAGTCGCTCCCCTACCGGGGGTAGTGACGAAAAACTGTTTTTT CASRSPTGGSDEKLFF
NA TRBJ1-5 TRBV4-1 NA TGCGCCAGCAGCCGTATCTGGGTGGGGGGCAATCAGCCCCAGCATTTT CASSRIWVGGNQPQHF
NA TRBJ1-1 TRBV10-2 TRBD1 TGCGCCAGCAGGGGACAGGGGATGAACACTGAAGCTTTCTTT CASRGQGMNTEAFF
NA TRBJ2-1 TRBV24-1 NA TGTGCCACCAGTGATTCGTCCGACAAAGGCAATGAGCAGTTCTTC CATSDSSDKGNEQFF
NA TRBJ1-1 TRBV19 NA TGTGCCAGTAAGGGAGGAAGGACGAACACTGAAGCTTTCTTT CASKGGRTNTEAFF
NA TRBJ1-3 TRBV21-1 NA TGTGCCACCCCGGGACGGTCGGTAAACACCATATATTTT CATPGRSVNTIYF
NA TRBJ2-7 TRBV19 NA TGTGCCAGTAGTCGATCTAGGTCCTACGAGCAGTACTTC CASSRSRSYEQYF
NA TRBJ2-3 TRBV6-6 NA TGTGCCAGCAGTGGGGCTATAGCCACGCAGTATTTT CASSGAIATQYF
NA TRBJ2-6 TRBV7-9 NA TGTGCCAGCAGCTTATCTCCCTTACGTGGAGGGGCCAACGTCCTGACTTTC CASSLSPLRGGANVLTF
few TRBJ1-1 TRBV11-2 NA TGTGCCAGCAGCTTTGGCCGGACTGAAGCTTTCTTT CASSFGRTEAFF
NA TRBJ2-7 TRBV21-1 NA TGTGCCAGCAGCAAAGCGCTGGAACAGGTCGGGTACGAGCAGTACTTC CASSKALEQVGYEQYF
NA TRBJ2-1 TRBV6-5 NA TGTGCCAGCAGTTACATCAATGAGCAGTTCTTC CASSYINEQFF
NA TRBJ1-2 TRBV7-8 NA TGTGCCAGCAGCCCCGCAGGGCAGTACTATGGCTACACCTTC CASSPAGQYYGYTF
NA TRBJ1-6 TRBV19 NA TGTGCCAGTAGTATAAAGGGGGATTCACCCCTCCACTTT CASSIKGDSPLHF
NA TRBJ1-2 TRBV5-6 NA TGTGCCAGCAGCTTGTGGCAGGCGGCCCTATCTGGCTACACCTTC CASSLWQAALSGYTF
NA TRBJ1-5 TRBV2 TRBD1 TGTGCCAGCAGGAGGATCTCCGGGACAGGGGGCCAGCATTTT CASRRISGTGGQHF
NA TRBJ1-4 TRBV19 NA TGTGCCAGTACTACGGACAGAAAACTGTTTTTT CASTTDRKLFF